This entry lists 14 T cell receptor beta chains sequenced from one sample in a study of identical twins (TCRdb year 2016). Preparation of the library involved 5' RACE. The reads were generated on an Illumina HiSeq 2000. Using fastp trimming at Q25 and MiXCR clonotype assembly, TCRdb reanalyzed the public sequencing data and kept in-frame beta chains. When rows share a CDR3 protein, they turn into one entry using the most common DNA and genes. Across this sample there are some 97,000 distinct CDR3 sequences, with 5.9% seen only once. Jointly, the top ten make up approximately 12% of the sample. The sequencing sample was made of memory T cells sorted from blood. The cell subset or site label here, explained by the study, means: CD45RO+ enriched T cells. Source of these receptors: a woman aged 45-65 years in good health.

This clonotype was found many times. This rearrangement joins TRBV20-1 to TRBJ2-1; 7 bases line up with TRBD2. The CDR3 loop spans 18 amino acids. The ends lost 2 bases at V and 1 base at J; junction bases unmatched: 14. Germline values: CDR1 DFQATT, CDR2 SNEGSKA (reference sequence). The CDR3 loop reads CSARSTGRAGESYNEQFF. CDR3 bases: TGCAGTGCTAGATCCACGGGGCGGGCGGGAGAGTCCTACAATGAGCAGTTCTTC.

The table lists this clonotype with many counts. The chain employs TRBV28 and TRBJ1-1; TRBD1 aligns across 11 bases. Germline V gene data show CDR1 as MDHEN and CDR2 as SYDVKM. V was clipped by 3 bases and J by 4 bases; unmatched bases: 4. The CDR3 covers 15 residues. CDR3 sequence reads: CASSFSGTGGTEAFF. The DNA for the CDR3 is TGTGCCAGCAGTTTCTCCGGGACAGGGGGCACTGAAGCTTTCTTT.

This clonotype has a count of ten or more. V gene TRBV5-6 combines with J gene TRBJ2-3; TRBD1 agrees at 11 bases. This CDR3 spans 15 amino acids. V was pared by 2 bases and J by 7 bases, with 6 bases of the junction left unmatched. CDR1 and CDR2 (germline): SGHDT, YYEEEE. The CDR3 bases are TGTGCCAGCAGCTTCCGGACAGGGGGCGCATATACGCAGTATTTT. Translating it yields CASSFRTGGAYTQYF. The variable domain in full, with the rest retrieved from reference TRBV5-6 and TRBJ2-3, is DAGVTQSPTHLIKTRGQQVTLRCSPKSGHDTVSWYQQALGQGPQFIFQYYEEEERQRGNFPDRFSGHQFPNYSSELNVNALLLGDSALYLCASSFRTGGAYTQYFGPGTRLTVL.

This clonotype was found many times. V and J are TRBV20-1 and TRBJ2-1; 11 bases are shared with TRBD2. Germline CDR1 and CDR2: DFQATT and SNEGSKA (reference sequence). This CDR3 has 15 amino acids. Trimming at V came to 2 bases and at J to 9 bases, leaving 9 bases not matched to a gene. This CDR3 is CSARLASGRLGEQFF. The CDR3 nucleotides read TGCAGTGCTAGATTGGCTAGCGGGAGGTTGGGTGAGCAGTTCTTC.

This clonotype was detected only a few times. This chain links TRBV12-3 or TRBV12-4 with TRBJ2-1, with no clear D. V was shortened by 6 bases and J by 5 bases, with 17 bases between the two germline ends. CDR3 length: 15 amino acids. The CDR3 sequence: CASSRTSGSHNEQFF. CDR3 sequence (DNA): TGTGCCAGCAGCCGAACCTCGGGTTCCCACAATGAGCAGTTCTTC.

This chain connects TRBV20-1 to TRBJ2-2; D gene unclear. Germline CDR1 DFQATT, CDR2 SNEGSKA (reference sequence). The CDR3 runs 14 residues. The V gene lost 2 bases and the J gene lost 0 bases, with 7 bases spanning the gap. CDR3 in amino acids: CSARSQANTGELFF. For the CDR3, the DNA is TGCAGTGCTAGATCGCAGGCGAACACCGGGGAGCTGTTTTTT.

The J gene is TRBJ2-2, the V gene TRBV5-4; D perhaps matches TRBD2 (5 bases). V shed 4 bases and J shed 1 base, with 23 bases lying between them. CDR1 SGHNT and CDR2 YYREEE come from the germline V gene (reference sequence). The CDR3 runs 19 residues. This CDR3 reads CASSQAGGFATKNTGELFF. The CDR3 nucleotides read TGTGCCAGCAGCCAGGCGGGCGGTTTCGCGACGAAGAACACCGGGGAGCTGTTTTTT.

This clonotype was seen at least ten times. This chain joins TRBV5-1 and TRBJ2-1, with TRBD2 matching 11 bases. This CDR3 spans 18 amino acids. Germline CDR1 SGHRS, CDR2 YFSETQ. V lost 7 bases to trimming and J lost 6 bases; unmatched junction nucleotides: 18. As DNA, the CDR3 is TGCGCCAGCCAGCTCGTGGCTTCAATAGCGGGAGGGATCAATGAGCAGTTCTTC. It translates to CASQLVASIAGGINEQFF.

This clonotype was seen many times. The J gene is TRBJ2-2, the V gene TRBV9; D unresolved. CDR3 length: 14 amino acids. Germline V gene sequence: CDR1 SGDLS, CDR2 YYNGEE. Trimming left V 0 bases short and J 4 bases short, with 7 bases between. DNA of the CDR3: TGTGCCAGCAGCGTAGCGACTTTCACCGGGGAGCTGTTTTTT. This codes for CASSVATFTGELFF.

This clonotype was observed many times. The CDR3 DNA sequence: TGTGCCAGCAGCTCCGTAGCGGGGCGCTCCTACAATGAGCAGTTCTTC. Its translation is CASSSVAGRSYNEQFF. The V call is TRBV5-6, the J call TRBJ2-1; 8 bases fit TRBD2. The CDR3 is 16 amino acids. After removal of 3 bases from V and 0 bases from J, the junction contained 5 bases not matched to a gene. Germline values: CDR1 SGHDT, CDR2 YYEEEE.

V is TRBV10-3 and J is TRBJ2-1, with 7 bases fitting TRBD2. The CDR3 contains 14 residues. The germline V gene encodes CDR1 ENHRY and CDR2 SYGVKD. The V gene end was trimmed by 3 bases and the J gene end by 8 bases; junction bases not matched to a gene: 7. CDR3 nucleotide sequence: TGTGCCATCAGTGATCTAGCGGTCGTGGATGAGCAGTTCTTC. Translating it yields CAISDLAVVDEQFF.

This clonotype was counted at least ten times. The chain uses TRBV5-5 and TRBJ2-3; D remains unclear. The CDR3 is 14 amino acids. CDR1 and CDR2 (germline): SGHKS, YYEKEE (reference sequence). V was shortened by 5 bases and J by 2 bases, with 12 bases between the two germline ends. The CDR3, as DNA: TGTGCCAGCAGAGAGGAGAGTTCCACAGATACGCAGTATTTT. Translation: CASREESSTDTQYF.

This clonotype has at least ten counts. The chain joins TRBV11-2 to TRBJ1-2; no firm D call. V was trimmed by 0 bases and J by 2 bases, leaving 1 base between them. This CDR3 comprises 12 residues. Germline CDR1 reads SGHAT; CDR2 reads FQNNGV. CDR3 coding DNA: TGTGCCAGCAGCTTAGACAACTATGGCTACACCTTC. Residues: CASSLDNYGYTF.

This clonotype was seen at least ten times. The chain carries TRBV12-3 or TRBV12-4 and TRBJ2-2, with D maybe TRBD1 (5 bases). Between the trimmed V and J ends, which lost 6 bases and 4 bases, there was a span of 15 bases. The CDR3 covers 15 residues. CDR3 bases: TGTGCCAGCAGCCGAGGCACCCAGGGCACCGGGGAGCTGTTTTTT. Protein sequence: CASSRGTQGTGELFF.